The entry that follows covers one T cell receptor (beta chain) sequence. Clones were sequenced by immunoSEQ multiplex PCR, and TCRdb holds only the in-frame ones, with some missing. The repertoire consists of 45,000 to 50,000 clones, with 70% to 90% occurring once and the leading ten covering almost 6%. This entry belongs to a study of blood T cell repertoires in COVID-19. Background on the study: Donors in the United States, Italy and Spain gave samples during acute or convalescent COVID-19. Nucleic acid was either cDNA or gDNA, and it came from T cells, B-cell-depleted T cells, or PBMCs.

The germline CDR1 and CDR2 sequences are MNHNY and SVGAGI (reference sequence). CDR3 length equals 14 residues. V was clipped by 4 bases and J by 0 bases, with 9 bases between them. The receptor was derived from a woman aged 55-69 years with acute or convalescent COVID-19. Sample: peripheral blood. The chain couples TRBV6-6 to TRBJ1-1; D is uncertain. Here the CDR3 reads CASSLTSMNTEAFF. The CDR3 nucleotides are TGTGCCAGCAGTTTGACAAGTATGAACACTGAAGCTTTCTTT.